This T cell receptor beta chain derives from a study of blood T cell repertoires in COVID-19. J lost 10 bases, V lost 3 bases, and 8 bases had no gene match. The CDR3 sequence is 16 residues long. Germline V CDR1 and CDR2: MNHEY, SVGAGI. This clone was picked up a small number of times. The method was immunoSEQ multiplex PCR; TCRdb's version includes in-frame clones alone and lacks a portion of them. Of 200,000 or so clones listed, about 85% are singletons. Sequences were obtained from peripheral blood. The sequence was collected from a woman older than 75 with COVID-19, enrolled during active disease. The chain joins TRBV6-5 to TRBJ1-6; the match to TRBD1 covers 11 bases. CDR3 amino acids: CASSYSPGQGESPLHF. CDR3 nucleotides: TGTGCCAGCAGTTATTCCCCGGGACAGGGGGAATCACCCCTCCACTTT.